Here is one T cell receptor beta chain with its context. What it recognizes is unknown. The data belong to a study of CD8+CD57+ T cells in acquired aplastic anemia. Overall study: Average CD4+ read depth in healthy donors was some 9.9 million reads. General observations from the study: Patients shared twenty-nine CD8+ CDR3 sequences with controls.

Germline values: CDR1 MGHDK, CDR2 SYGVNS. The CDR3 covers 16 residues. The ends were cut back, 1 base at V and 5 bases at J, with 17 bases in the middle. CDR3 and TCR beta VDJ profiling relied on genomic DNA as the template. TCRdb analysed the reads with MiXCR anew, one entry per CDR3 protein. The sample shows tens of thousands of distinct CDR3 sequences, 68% of them seen only once. Sequenced input: sorted CD4+, CD8+, or CD8+CD57+ T cells (not recorded which) from PBMCs. The sequence was collected from a human donor in good health, serving as a control. The genes are TRBV25-1 and TRBJ2-5; D is possibly TRBD1 or TRBD2 (5 bases each). CDR3 DNA: TGTGCCAGCAGTGAATGGGGTACGGGACCCGGGGAGACCCAGTACTTC. Protein sequence: CASSEWGTGPGETQYF.